In this sample, the clone carrying this TCR beta chain turned up a few times. Its antigen is undetermined. The data stem from a study of T-cell memory formation after mild COVID-19. Study conclusions and caveats: Most CD4+ clones that shrank were in CM and EM, while CD8+ ones turned up in EMRA.

This CDR3 is 13 amino acids long. Germline CDR1 LNHDA, CDR2 SQIVND (reference sequence). The V end was cut by 5 bases, the J end by 3 bases, with 10 bases between. TCRdb re-analysed the 5' RACE reads in MiXCR, keeping a single row per CDR3 protein. The sample lists roughly 150,000 distinct CDR3 sequences, roughly 14% occurring once. The TCR originated in an adult woman who had mild COVID-19 (a few samples of this study predate the infection). Cell type and time point are not known. Input material: PBMCs or a T cell subset sorted from them (not recorded which). The rearrangement joins TRBV19 to TRBJ1-2; D is possibly TRBD1 (5 bases). Written as DNA, the CDR3 is TGTGCCAGTAGTCGGGGGGGAGACTATGGCTACACCTTC. This encodes CASSRGGDYGYTF.